What follows are 16 T cell receptor beta chains derived from one specimen sequenced in a study of OX40 agonist ivuxolimab in advanced cancers. Here immunoSEQ multiplex PCR was the method, and the copy in TCRdb shows in-frame clones only, minus some. The top ten hold over 2% of the sample, which has around 46,000 clones, roughly 80% seen once. The source was CD4+ or CD8+ T cells sorted from blood, collected in a trial of the OX40 agonist ivuxolimab. These receptors all stem from an adult with an advanced solid tumor such as melanoma, head and neck, liver or kidney cancer.

The chain links TRBV27 to TRBJ2-7, with a weak D call TRBD2 (6 bases). The CDR3 covers 15 residues. Germline V gives CDR1 MNHEY, CDR2 SMNVEV (reference sequence). Trimming removed 4 bases at V and 2 bases at J, with 15 bases between. The CDR3 DNA is TGTGCCAGCAGTTGGAGGGATGAGGGTCCCTACGAGCAGTACTTC. Amino acid sequence: CASSWRDEGPYEQYF.

V usage is TRBV27 and J usage is TRBJ1-2, with 12 bases matching TRBD1. Germline V lookup: CDR1 MNHEY, CDR2 SMNVEV (reference sequence). This CDR3 spans 13 amino acids. V lost 0 bases to trimming and J lost 10 bases; unmatched junction nucleotides: 0. The CDR3 loop is CASSLSGQGAYTF. The CDR3, as DNA: TGTGCCAGCAGTTTATCGGGACAGGGGGCCTACACCTTC.

The gene calls are TRBV6-1 and TRBJ2-7, with TRBD1 identical over 10 bases. The length of the CDR3 is 13 residues. Unmatched junction bases numbered 5, after V lost 9 bases and J lost 3 bases. In germline, CDR1 is MNHNS, CDR2 SASEGT. The CDR3 sequence: CARAGTGDYEQYF. CDR3 nucleotides: TGTGCCAGGGCCGGGACAGGGGACTACGAGCAGTACTTC.

This sequence joins TRBV6-1 and TRBJ2-3; TRBD2 agrees at 9 bases. J lost 7 bases, V lost 4 bases, and 12 bases had no gene match. Germline lookup yields CDR1 MNHNS and CDR2 SASEGT. This CDR3 is 16 amino acids long. CDR3 nucleotides: TGTGCCAGCAGTGTTGGGACTAGCCCACGCCGATATACGCAGTATTTT. Translation: CASSVGTSPRRYTQYF.

A word on this clone: This specimen includes other DNA sequences encoding the same CDR3. V is TRBV5-1 and J is TRBJ1-5; D unclear. Trimming cost V 0 bases and J 0 bases, with 10 bases left between them. This CDR3 is 16 amino acids long. Germline CDR1 is SGHRS and CDR2 is YFSETQ. The CDR3 nucleotides are TGCGCCAGCAGCTTGGGGGAGGGCGATAGCAATCAGCCCCAGCATTTT. Its translation is CASSLGEGDSNQPQHF.

J is TRBJ2-7 and V is TRBV6-1; 10 bases match TRBD1. The V gene's germline CDR1 is MNHNS and CDR2 SASEGT. V was pared by 6 bases and J by 5 bases, with 4 bases of the junction left unmatched. The CDR3 extends over 13 amino acids. The CDR3 spells CASRRQGANEQYF. The CDR3 DNA sequence: TGTGCCAGCAGGAGACAGGGGGCTAACGAGCAGTACTTC.

This chain links TRBV7-9 with TRBJ2-1; 13 bases match TRBD2. The CDR3 totals 14 residues. CDR1 SEHNR and CDR2 FQNEAQ come from the germline V gene (reference sequence). V was pared by 5 bases and J by 10 bases, with 5 bases of the junction left unmatched. The CDR3: CASSRTSGGGEQFF. The CDR3 DNA follows: TGTGCCAGCAGCCGGACTAGCGGGGGTGGCGAGCAGTTCTTC.

V usage is TRBV5-6 and J usage is TRBJ1-1; D unresolved. CDR1 is SGHDT and CDR2 is YYEEEE in the germline V gene. V lost 4 bases and J lost 1, with 11 bases in between. The CDR3 is 14 residues long. CDR3 DNA: TGTGCCAGCAGCCGCATTCTGGGGAACACTGAAGCTTTCTTT. Protein product: CASSRILGNTEAFF. The full variable domain, in which reference TRBV5-6 and TRBJ1-1 provide the parts outside the CDR3, is DAGVTQSPTHLIKTRGQQVTLRCSPKSGHDTVSWYQQALGQGPQFIFQYYEEEERQRGNFPDRFSGHQFPNYSSELNVNALLLGDSALYLCASSRILGNTEAFFGQGTRLTVV.

This chain uses TRBV15 with TRBJ1-6, with TRBD1 identical over 9 bases. V shed 5 bases, J shed 9 bases, and the junction held 5 bases outside the gene matches. There are 14 residues in the CDR3. Germline CDR1 reads LNHNV; CDR2 reads YYDKDF (reference sequence). CDR3 region: CATSGGTGLSPLHF. CDR3 sequence (DNA): TGTGCCACCAGCGGCGGGACAGGGCTTTCACCCCTCCACTTT.

The chain has TRBV10-3 and TRBJ2-1; D remains unclear. The CDR3 loop spans 16 amino acids. Trimming took off 0 bases at V and 0 bases at J, with 9 bases between the two ends. Germline CDR1 ENHRY, CDR2 SYGVKD. The CDR3 nucleotides are TGTGCCATCAGTGAGTCTAGTCTGGGCTCCTACAATGAGCAGTTCTTC. It translates to CAISESSLGSYNEQFF.

This clone was detected only once. The V call is TRBV5-1, the J call TRBJ2-3, with TRBD2 as a possible D gene (5 bases). CDR3 length: 14 residues. Trimming stripped 5 bases from V and 0 bases from J, with 10 bases between. The germline V gene encodes CDR1 SGHRS and CDR2 YFSETQ. The CDR3 protein is CASRTEVSTDTQYF. Written as DNA, the CDR3 is TGCGCCAGCAGAACGGAGGTTAGCACAGATACGCAGTATTTT.

The chain employs TRBV5-5 and TRBJ2-1, with D hard to call. V was pared by 4 bases and J by 5 bases, with 13 bases between. This CDR3 comprises 14 residues. Germline values: CDR1 SGHKS, CDR2 YYEKEE (reference sequence). The CDR3 region has the DNA TGTGCCAGCAGCGCCCGACTTAACGACAATGAGCAGTTCTTC. Residues: CASSARLNDNEQFF.

V gene TRBV7-2 combines with J gene TRBJ1-2; the match to TRBD1 covers 9 bases. Germline lookup yields CDR1 SGHTA and CDR2 FQGNSA. CDR3 length equals 15 residues. V lost 5 bases, J lost 2 bases, and 6 bases stayed unmatched. DNA for the CDR3: TGTGCCAGCAGCCACTACAGGGGGCCGAACTATGGCTACACCTTC. It is translated as CASSHYRGPNYGYTF.

This chain joins TRBV5-1 and TRBJ2-5; the match to TRBD1 covers 8 bases. V shed 4 bases and J 5 bases; nucleotides not matched to a gene: 7. CDR1 is SGHRS, CDR2 YFSETQ, per germline. This CDR3 spans 14 amino acids. Here the CDR3 DNA reads TGCGCCAGCAGCCTAGGACAGGGTTGGGAGACCCAGTACTTC. It translates to CASSLGQGWETQYF.

This clone has only one observation. This chain connects TRBV7-2 to TRBJ1-3; D ambiguous. CDR3 length: 13 amino acids. Germline V gene data show CDR1 as SGHTA and CDR2 as FQGNSA. V was pared by 6 bases and J by 1 base, with 7 bases between. The CDR3 sequence is CASSTNSGNTIYF. Written as DNA, the CDR3 is TGTGCCAGCAGTACCAATTCTGGAAACACCATATATTTT.

This rearrangement joins TRBV14 to TRBJ2-1; no definite D call. Germline CDR1 reads SGHDN; CDR2 reads FVKESK. The ends were cut back, 3 bases at V and 9 bases at J, with 6 bases in the middle. The CDR3 contains 11 residues. The CDR3 DNA reads as TGTGCCAGCAGCCATGCCGCTGAGCAGTTCTTC. Its translation is CASSHAAEQFF.